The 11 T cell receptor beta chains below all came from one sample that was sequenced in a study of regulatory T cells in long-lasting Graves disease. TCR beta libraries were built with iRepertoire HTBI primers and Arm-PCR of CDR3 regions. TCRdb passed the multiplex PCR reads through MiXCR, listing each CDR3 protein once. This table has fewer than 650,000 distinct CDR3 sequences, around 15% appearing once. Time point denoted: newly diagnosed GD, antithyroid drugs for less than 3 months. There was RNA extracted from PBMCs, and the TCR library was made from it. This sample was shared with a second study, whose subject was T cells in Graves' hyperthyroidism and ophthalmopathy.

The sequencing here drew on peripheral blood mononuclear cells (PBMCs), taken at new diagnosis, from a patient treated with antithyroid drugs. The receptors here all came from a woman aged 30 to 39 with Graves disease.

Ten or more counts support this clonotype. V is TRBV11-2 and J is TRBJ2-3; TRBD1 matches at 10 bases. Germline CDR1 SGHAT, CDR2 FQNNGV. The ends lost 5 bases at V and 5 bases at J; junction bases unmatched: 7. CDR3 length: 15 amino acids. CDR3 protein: CASSVTTGGVDTQYF. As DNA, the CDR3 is TGTGCCAGCAGCGTTACGACAGGGGGCGTAGATACGCAGTATTTT. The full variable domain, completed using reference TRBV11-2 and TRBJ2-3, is EAGVAQSPRYKIIEKRQSVAFWCNPISGHATLYWYQQILGQGPKLLIQFQNNGVVDDSQLPKDRFSAERLKGVDSTLKIQPAKLEDSAVYLCASSVTTGGVDTQYFGPGTRLTVL.

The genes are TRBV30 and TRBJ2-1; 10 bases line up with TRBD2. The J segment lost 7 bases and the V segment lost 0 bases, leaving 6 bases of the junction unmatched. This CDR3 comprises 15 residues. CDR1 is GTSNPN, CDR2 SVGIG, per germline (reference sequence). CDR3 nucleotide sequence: TGTGCCTGGAGTGTCGTTAGCGGGAGGTTGAATGAGCAGTTCTTC. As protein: CAWSVVSGRLNEQFF.

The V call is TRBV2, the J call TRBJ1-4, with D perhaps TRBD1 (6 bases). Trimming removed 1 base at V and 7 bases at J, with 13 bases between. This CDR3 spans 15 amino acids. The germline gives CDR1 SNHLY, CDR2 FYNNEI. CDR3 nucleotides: TGTGCCAGCAGTGAAGGAGGGGGTTGGGGTGAAAAACTGTTTTTT. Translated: CASSEGGGWGEKLFF. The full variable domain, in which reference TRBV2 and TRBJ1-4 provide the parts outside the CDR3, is EPEVTQTPSHQVTQMGQEVILRCVPISNHLYFYWYRQILGQKVEFLVSFYNNEISEKSEIFDDQFSVERPDGSNFTLKIRSTKLEDSAMYFCASSEGGGWGEKLFFGSGTQLSVL.

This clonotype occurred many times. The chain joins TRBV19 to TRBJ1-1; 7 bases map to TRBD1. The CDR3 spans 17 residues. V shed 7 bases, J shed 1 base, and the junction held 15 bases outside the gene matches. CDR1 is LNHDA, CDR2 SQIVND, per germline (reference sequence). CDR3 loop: CASITATGLIGNTEAFF. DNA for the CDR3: TGTGCCAGTATCACCGCGACAGGGCTAATAGGGAACACTGAAGCTTTCTTT.

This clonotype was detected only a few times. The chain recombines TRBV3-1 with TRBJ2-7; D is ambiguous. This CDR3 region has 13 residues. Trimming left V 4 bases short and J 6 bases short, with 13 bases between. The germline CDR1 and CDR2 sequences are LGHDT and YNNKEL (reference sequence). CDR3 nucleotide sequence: TGTGCCAGCAGCCCCCTAGTCAGTCGCGAGCAGTACTTC. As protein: CASSPLVSREQYF.

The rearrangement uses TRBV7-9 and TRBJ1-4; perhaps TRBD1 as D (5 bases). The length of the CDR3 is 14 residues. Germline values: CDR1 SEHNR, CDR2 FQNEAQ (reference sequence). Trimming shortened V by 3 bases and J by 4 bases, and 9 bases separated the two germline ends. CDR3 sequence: CASSLGTSNEKLFF. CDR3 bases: TGTGCCAGCAGCTTGGGGACTAGTAATGAAAAACTGTTTTTT.

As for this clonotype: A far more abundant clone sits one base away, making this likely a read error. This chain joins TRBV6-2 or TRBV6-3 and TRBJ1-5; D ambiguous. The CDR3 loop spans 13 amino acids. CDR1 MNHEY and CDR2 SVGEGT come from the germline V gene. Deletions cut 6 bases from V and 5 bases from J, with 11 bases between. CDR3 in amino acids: CASRSDGYQPQHF. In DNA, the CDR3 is TGTGCCAGCAGGTCGGATGGCTATCAGCCCCAGCATTTT.

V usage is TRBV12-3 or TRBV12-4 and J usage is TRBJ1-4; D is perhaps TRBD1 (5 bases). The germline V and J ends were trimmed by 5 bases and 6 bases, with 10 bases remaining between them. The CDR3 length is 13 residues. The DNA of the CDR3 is TGTGCCAGCAGTGCGGACATACATGAAAAACTGTTTTTT. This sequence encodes CASSADIHEKLFF.

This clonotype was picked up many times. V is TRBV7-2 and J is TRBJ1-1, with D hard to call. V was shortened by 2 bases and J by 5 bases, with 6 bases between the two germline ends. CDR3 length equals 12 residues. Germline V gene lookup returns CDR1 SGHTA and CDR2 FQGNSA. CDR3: CASSLLLTEAFF. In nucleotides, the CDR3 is TGTGCCAGCAGCTTACTTCTTACTGAAGCTTTCTTT.

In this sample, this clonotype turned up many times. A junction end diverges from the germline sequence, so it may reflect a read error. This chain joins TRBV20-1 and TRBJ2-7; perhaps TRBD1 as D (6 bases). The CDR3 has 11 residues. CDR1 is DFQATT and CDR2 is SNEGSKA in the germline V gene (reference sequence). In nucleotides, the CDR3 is TGCAGTGTTAGACAGGCCTACGAGCAGTACTTC. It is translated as CSVRQAYEQYF.

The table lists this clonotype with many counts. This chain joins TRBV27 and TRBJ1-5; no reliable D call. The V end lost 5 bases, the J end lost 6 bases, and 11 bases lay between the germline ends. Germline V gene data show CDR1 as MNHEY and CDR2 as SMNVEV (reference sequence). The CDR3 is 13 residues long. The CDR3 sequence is CASSPLVFQPQHF. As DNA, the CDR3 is TGTGCCAGCAGTCCCCTTGTATTTCAGCCCCAGCATTTT.